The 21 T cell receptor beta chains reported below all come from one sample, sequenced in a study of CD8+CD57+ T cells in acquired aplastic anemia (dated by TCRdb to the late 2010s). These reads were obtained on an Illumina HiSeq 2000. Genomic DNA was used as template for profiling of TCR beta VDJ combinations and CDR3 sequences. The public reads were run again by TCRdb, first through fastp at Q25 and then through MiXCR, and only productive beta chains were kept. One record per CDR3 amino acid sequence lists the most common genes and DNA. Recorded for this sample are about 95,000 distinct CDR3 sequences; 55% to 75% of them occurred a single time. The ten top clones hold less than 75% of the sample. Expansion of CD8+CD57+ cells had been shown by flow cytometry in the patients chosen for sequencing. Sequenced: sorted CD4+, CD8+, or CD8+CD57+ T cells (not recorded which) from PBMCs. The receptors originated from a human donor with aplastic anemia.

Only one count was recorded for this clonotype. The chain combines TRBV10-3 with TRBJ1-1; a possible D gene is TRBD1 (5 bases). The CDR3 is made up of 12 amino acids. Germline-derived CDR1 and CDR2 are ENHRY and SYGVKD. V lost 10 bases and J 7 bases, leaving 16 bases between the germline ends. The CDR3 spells CATLAPGGEAFF. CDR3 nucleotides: TGTGCCACCCTAGCCCCGGGGGGTGAAGCTTTCTTT.

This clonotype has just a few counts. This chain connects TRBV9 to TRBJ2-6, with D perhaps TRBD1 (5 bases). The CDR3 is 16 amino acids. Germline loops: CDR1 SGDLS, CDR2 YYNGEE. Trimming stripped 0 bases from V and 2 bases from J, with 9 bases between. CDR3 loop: CASSVAGNAGANVLTF. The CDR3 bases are TGTGCCAGCAGCGTAGCAGGGAATGCTGGGGCCAACGTCCTGACTTTC.

CDR3 nucleotides: TGTGCCACCAGTGATTCGGACAGGGACGAGCAGTACTTC. Its translation is CATSDSDRDEQYF. The genes are TRBV24-1 and TRBJ2-7, with 8 bases lining up with TRBD1. Losses at the gene ends were 2 bases for V and 5 bases for J; bases not matched to a gene: 1. Germline loops: CDR1 KGHDR, CDR2 SFDVKD. The CDR3 is 13 residues long.

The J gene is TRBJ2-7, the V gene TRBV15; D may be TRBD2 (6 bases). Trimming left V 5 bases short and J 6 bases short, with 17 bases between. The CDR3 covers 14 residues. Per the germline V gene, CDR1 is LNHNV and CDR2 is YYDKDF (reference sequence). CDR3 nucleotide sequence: TGTGCCACCAGCTCACGGGAGTGGGGGGTCGAGCAGTACTTC. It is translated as CATSSREWGVEQYF.

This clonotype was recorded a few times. The CDR3 loop is CASSRDAGVGETQYF. Written as DNA, the CDR3 is TGTGCCAGCAGCCGGGACGCCGGGGTGGGCGAGACCCAGTACTTC. The J gene is TRBJ2-5, the V gene TRBV2; D may match TRBD1 or TRBD2 (5 bases each). This CDR3 is 15 amino acids long. V dropped 6 bases and J dropped 5 bases, with 19 bases sitting between them. Looked up from germline, CDR1 is SNHLY and CDR2 is FYNNEI.

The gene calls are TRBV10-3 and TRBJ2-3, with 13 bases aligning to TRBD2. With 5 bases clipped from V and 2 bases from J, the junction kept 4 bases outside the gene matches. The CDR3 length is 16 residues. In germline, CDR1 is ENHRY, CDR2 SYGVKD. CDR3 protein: CAISRLAGGSTDTQYF. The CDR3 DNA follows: TGTGCCATCAGTCGACTAGCGGGGGGATCCACAGATACGCAGTATTTT.

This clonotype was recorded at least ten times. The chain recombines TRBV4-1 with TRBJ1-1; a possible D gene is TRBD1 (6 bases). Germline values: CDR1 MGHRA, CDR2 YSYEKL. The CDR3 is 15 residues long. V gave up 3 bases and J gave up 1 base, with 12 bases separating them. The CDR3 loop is CASSQTGQTNTEAFF. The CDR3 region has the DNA TGCGCCAGCAGCCAGACGGGACAAACGAACACTGAAGCTTTCTTT.

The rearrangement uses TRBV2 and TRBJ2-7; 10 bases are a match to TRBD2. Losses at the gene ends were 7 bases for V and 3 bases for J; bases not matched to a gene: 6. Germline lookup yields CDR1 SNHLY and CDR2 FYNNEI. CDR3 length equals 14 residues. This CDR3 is CASTPGLANYEQYF. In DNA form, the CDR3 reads TGTGCCAGCACCCCGGGACTAGCGAACTACGAGCAGTACTTC.

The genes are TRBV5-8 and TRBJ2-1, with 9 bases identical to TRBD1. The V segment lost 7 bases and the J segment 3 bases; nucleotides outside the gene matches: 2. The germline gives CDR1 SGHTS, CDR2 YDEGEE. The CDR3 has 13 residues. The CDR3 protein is CASRDRDYNEQFF. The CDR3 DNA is TGTGCCAGCCGGGACAGGGACTACAATGAGCAGTTCTTC.

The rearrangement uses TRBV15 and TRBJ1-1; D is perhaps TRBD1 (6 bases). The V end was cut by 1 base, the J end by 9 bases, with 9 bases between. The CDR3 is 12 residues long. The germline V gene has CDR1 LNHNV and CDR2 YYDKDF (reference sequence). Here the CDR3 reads CATSRVDSQAFF. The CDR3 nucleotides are TGTGCCACCAGCAGAGTGGACAGCCAAGCTTTCTTT.

CDR3 nucleotide sequence: TGCGCCAGCAGTGAGTCGATTGTGAACACGCCGAGGAATGGCTACACCTTC. This gives the protein CASSESIVNTPRNGYTF. The genes are TRBV10-1 and TRBJ1-2; no reliable D call. Trimming stripped 0 bases from V and 6 bases from J, with 20 bases between. The CDR3 is 17 residues long. Germline V CDR1 and CDR2: WNHNN, SYGVQD (reference sequence).

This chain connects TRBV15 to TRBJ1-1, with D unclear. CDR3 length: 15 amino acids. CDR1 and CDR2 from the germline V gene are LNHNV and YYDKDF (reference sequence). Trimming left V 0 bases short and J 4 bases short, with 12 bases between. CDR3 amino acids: CATSRDLGQITEAFF. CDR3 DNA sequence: TGTGCCACCAGCAGAGATTTAGGCCAGATCACTGAAGCTTTCTTT.

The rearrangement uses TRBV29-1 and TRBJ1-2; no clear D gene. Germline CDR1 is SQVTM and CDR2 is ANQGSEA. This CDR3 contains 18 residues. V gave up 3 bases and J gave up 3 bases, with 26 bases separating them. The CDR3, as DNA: TGCAGCGTTGAGGGAGGGTGGAAAAACCTCCCAGACCACTATGGCTACACCTTC. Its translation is CSVEGGWKNLPDHYGYTF.

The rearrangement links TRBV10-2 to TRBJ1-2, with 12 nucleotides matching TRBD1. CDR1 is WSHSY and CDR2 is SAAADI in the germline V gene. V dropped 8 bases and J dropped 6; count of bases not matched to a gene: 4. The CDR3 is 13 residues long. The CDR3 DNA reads TGCGCCAGCGGGGACAGGGGGCTGGATGGCTACACCTTC. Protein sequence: CASGDRGLDGYTF.

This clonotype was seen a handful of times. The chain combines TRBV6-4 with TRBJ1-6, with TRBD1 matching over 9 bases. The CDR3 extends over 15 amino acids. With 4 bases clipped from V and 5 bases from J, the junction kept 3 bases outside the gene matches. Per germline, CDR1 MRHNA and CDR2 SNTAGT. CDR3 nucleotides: TGTGCCAGCAGTGCAAGACAGGGGGATAATTCACCCCTCCACTTT. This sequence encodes CASSARQGDNSPLHF.

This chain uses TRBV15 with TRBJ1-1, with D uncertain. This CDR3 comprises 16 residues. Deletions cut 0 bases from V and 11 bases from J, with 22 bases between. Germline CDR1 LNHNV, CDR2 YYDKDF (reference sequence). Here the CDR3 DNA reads TGTGCCACCAGCAGAGATCGTGAAGGCCCCCTGGTCTTTGCTTTCTTT. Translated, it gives CATSRDREGPLVFAFF. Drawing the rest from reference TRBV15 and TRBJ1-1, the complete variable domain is DAMVIQNPRYQVTQFGKPVTLSCSQTLNHNVMYWYQQKSSQAPKLLFHYYDKDFNNEADTPDNFQSRRPNTSFCFLDIRSPGLGDTAMYLCATSRDREGPLVFAFFGQGTRLTVV.

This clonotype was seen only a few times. Here the CDR3 DNA reads TGTGCCACCAGTGATCCGAACGGGGCAGATACGCAGTATTTT. This sequence encodes CATSDPNGADTQYF. The chain employs TRBV24-1 and TRBJ2-3, with TRBD2 as a possible D gene (5 bases). Deletions cut 3 bases from V and 4 bases from J, with 10 bases between. In germline, CDR1 is KGHDR, CDR2 SFDVKD. This CDR3 contains 14 residues.

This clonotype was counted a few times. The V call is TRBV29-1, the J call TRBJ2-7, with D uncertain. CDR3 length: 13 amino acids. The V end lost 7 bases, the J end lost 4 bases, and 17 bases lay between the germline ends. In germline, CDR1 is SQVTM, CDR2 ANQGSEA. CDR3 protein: CSALGQMGYEQYF. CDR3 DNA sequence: TGCAGCGCCCTAGGGCAGATGGGTTACGAGCAGTACTTC.

CDR3 sequence: CSVQLANEQYF. CDR3 DNA sequence: TGCAGCGTACAGCTAGCCAATGAGCAGTATTTT. The chain uses TRBV29-1 and TRBJ2-3; D might be TRBD2 (5 bases). The CDR3 is 11 amino acids. V was pared by 6 bases and J by 11 bases, with 15 bases between. Germline CDR1 is SQVTM and CDR2 is ANQGSEA.

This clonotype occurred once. CDR3 residues: CASSLDRQSYNEQFF. CDR3 bases: TGTGCCAGCAGCTTGGACAGGCAATCCTACAATGAGCAGTTCTTC. The rearrangement uses TRBV11-2 and TRBJ2-1; 7 bases line up with TRBD1. The V and J ends lost 3 bases and 1 base, in that order; junction bases with no gene match: 3. The V gene's germline CDR1 is SGHAT and CDR2 FQNNGV. The length of the CDR3 is 15 residues.

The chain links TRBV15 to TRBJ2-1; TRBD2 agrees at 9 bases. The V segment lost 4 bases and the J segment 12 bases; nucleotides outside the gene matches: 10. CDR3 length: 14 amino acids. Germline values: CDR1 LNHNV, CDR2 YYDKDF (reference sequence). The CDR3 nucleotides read TGTGCCACCAGCACACAGACTAGCGGAAAGGGGCAGTTCTTC. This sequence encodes CATSTQTSGKGQFF.